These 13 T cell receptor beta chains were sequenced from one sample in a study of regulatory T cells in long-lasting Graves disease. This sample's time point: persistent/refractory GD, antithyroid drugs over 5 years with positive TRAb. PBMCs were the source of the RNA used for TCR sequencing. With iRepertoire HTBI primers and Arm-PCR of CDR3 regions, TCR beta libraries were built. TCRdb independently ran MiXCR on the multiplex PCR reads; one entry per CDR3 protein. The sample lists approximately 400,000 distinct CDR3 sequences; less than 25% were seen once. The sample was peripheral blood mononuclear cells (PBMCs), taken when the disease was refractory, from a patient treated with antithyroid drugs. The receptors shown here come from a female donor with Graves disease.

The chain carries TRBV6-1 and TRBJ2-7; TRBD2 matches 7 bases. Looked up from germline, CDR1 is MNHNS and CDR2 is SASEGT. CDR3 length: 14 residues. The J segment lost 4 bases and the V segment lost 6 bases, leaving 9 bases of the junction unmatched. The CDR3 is CASRQSGDIYEQYF. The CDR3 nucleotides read TGTGCCAGCAGACAGAGCGGGGATATATACGAGCAGTACTTC.

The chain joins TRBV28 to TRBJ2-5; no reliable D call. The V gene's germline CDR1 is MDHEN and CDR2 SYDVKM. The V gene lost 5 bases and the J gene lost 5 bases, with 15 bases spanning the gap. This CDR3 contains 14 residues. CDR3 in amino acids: CASSNEDRWETQYF. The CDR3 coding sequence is TGTGCCAGCAGTAATGAGGACCGGTGGGAGACCCAGTACTTC.

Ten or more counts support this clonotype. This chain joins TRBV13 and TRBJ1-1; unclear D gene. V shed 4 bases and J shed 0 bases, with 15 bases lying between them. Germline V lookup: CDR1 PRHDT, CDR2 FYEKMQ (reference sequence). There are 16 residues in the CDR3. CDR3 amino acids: CASSSNLIQVNTEAFF. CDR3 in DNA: TGTGCCAGCAGCTCAAACCTAATACAAGTGAACACTGAAGCTTTCTTT.

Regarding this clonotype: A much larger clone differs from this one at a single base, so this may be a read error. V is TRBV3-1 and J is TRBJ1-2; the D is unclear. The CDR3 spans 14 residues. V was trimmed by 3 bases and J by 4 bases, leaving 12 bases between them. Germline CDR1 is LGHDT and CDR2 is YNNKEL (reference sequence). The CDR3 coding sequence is TGTGCCAGCAGCCACGAGATAGGGCGCTATGGCTACACCTTC. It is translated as CASSHEIGRYGYTF.

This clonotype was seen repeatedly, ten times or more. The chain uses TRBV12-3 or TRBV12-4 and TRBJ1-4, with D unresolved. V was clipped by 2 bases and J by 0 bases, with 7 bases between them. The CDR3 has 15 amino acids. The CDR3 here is CASSLKGSTNEKLFF. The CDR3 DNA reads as TGTGCCAGCAGTTTAAAAGGTTCAACTAATGAAAAACTGTTTTTT.

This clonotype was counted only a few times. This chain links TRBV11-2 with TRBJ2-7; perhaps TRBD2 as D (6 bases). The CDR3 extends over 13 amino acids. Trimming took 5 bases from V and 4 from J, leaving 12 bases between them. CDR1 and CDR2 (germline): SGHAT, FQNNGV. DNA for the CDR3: TGTGCCAGCAGCCACGGACGGGAGTACGAGCAGTACTTC. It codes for CASSHGREYEQYF.

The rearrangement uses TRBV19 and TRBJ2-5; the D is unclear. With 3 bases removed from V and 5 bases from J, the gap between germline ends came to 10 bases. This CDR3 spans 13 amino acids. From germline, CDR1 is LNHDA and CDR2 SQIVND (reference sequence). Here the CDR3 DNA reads TGTGCCAGTAGTATTATGGTTTTGGAGACCCAGTACTTC. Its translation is CASSIMVLETQYF. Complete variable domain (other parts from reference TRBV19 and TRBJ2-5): DGGITQSPKYLFRKEGQNVTLSCEQNLNHDAMYWYRQDPGQGLRLIYYSQIVNDFQKGDIAEGYSVSREKKESFPLTVTSAQKNPTAFYLCASSIMVLETQYFGPGTRLLVL.

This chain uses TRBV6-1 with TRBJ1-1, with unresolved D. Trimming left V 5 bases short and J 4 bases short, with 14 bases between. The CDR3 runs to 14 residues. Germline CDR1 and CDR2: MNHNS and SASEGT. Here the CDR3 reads CASSRTQRSTEAFF. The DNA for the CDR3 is TGTGCCAGCAGTAGAACCCAGAGGAGCACTGAAGCTTTCTTT.

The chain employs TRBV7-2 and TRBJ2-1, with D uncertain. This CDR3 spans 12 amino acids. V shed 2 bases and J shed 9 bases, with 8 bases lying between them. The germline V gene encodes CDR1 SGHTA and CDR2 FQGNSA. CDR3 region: CASSLSRREQFF. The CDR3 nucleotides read TGTGCCAGCAGCTTATCCCGCCGTGAGCAGTTCTTC.

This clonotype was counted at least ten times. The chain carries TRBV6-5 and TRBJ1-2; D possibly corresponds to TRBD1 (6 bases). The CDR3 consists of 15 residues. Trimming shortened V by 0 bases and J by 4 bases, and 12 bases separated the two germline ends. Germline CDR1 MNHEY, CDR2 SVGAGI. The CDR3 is CASSYSKGGGYGYTF. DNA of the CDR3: TGTGCCAGCAGTTACTCGAAAGGGGGAGGCTATGGCTACACCTTC.

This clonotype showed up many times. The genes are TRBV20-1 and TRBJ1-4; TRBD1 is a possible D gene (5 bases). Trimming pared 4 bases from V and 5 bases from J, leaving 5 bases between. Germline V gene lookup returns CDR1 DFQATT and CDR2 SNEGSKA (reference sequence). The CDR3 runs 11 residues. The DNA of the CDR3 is TGCAGTGCTACAGGGAATGAAAAACTGTTTTTT. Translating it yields CSATGNEKLFF.

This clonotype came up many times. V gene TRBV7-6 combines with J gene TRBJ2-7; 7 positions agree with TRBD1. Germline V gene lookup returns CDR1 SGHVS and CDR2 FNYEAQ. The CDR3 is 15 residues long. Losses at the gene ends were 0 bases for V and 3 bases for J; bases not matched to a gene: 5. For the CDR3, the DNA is TGTGCCAGCAGCTTAGCGAAGGACAGGTTCTACGAGCAGTACTTC. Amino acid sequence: CASSLAKDRFYEQYF.

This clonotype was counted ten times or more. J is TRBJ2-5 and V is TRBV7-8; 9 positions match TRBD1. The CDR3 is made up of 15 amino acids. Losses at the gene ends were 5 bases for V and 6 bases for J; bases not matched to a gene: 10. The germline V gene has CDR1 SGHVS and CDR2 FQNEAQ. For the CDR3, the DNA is TGTGCCAGCAGCCGAGAAACAGGGGGCGTACAGACCCAGTACTTC. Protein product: CASSRETGGVQTQYF.